These 12 T cell receptor beta chains were sequenced from one sample in a study of a mutant IDH1 vaccine in newly diagnosed glioma. Generated by immunoSEQ multiplex PCR, the TCRdb table keeps only in-frame clones and is missing some. Here the sample spans about 32,000 clones, 81% being singletons. These receptors have no identified antigens. Noted time point: week 35, safety follow-up. Every vaccination contained 300 ug of the mutant IDH1 20-mer peptide and was paired with topical imiquimod. Here the sequenced sample was PBMCs, taken from a glioma patient whose treatment included an IDH1 peptide vaccine. The receptor set was obtained from a man between 25 and 39 years old with glioma.

The rearrangement uses TRBV30 and TRBJ2-3; 8 bases are a match to TRBD2. The V gene's germline CDR1 is GTSNPN and CDR2 SVGIG (reference sequence). The V segment lost 0 bases and the J segment 4 bases; nucleotides outside the gene matches: 0. This CDR3 is built from 13 residues. CDR3 sequence (DNA): TGTGCCTGGAGTGTAGCGGGAGCAGATACGCAGTATTTT. As protein: CAWSVAGADTQYF.

The genes are TRBV18 and TRBJ2-7; the D is unclear. The V and J ends lost 2 bases and 4 bases respectively, with 12 bases between them. The CDR3 is made up of 14 amino acids. From germline, CDR1 is KGHSH and CDR2 LQKENI. In nucleotides, the CDR3 is TGTGCCAGCTCACCAGTGGCGAGAGAATACGAGCAGTACTTC. As protein: CASSPVAREYEQYF.

This clone was recorded a few times. The chain recombines TRBV2 with TRBJ1-1; D ambiguous. Germline V CDR1 and CDR2: SNHLY, FYNNEI. The CDR3 has 14 residues. The ends were cut back, 1 base at V and 5 bases at J, with 11 bases in the middle. The chain's CDR3 is CASSEGGLGTEAFF. The DNA of the CDR3 is TGTGCCAGCAGTGAAGGAGGGTTGGGGACTGAAGCTTTCTTT.

The rearrangement uses TRBV7-9 and TRBJ2-7; 12 bases align to TRBD2. CDR1 and CDR2 (germline): SEHNR, FQNEAQ (reference sequence). J lost 7 bases, V lost 3 bases, and 7 bases had no gene match. The CDR3 spans 15 residues. CDR3 nucleotide sequence: TGTGCCAGCAGCTTCCCGACTAGCGGGAGTGAGGAGCAGTACTTC. The encoded protein is CASSFPTSGSEEQYF.

The rearrangement uses TRBV20-1 and TRBJ1-1, with 7 bases matching TRBD1. This CDR3 has 11 amino acids. J was trimmed by 10 bases and V by 0 bases; bases with no gene match: 2. The germline V gene encodes CDR1 DFQATT and CDR2 SNEGSKA (reference sequence). The CDR3 DNA reads TGCAGTGCTAGAGACTACAGGGGAGCTTTCTTT. Translated, it gives CSARDYRGAFF.

The chain uses TRBV2 and TRBJ2-3, with 11 bases fitting TRBD2. V dropped 6 bases and J dropped 1; count of bases not matched to a gene: 0. Per germline, CDR1 SNHLY and CDR2 FYNNEI. The CDR3 runs to 14 residues. This chain's CDR3 is CASRTSGGTDTQYF. For the CDR3, the DNA is TGTGCCAGCAGGACTAGCGGGGGCACAGATACGCAGTATTTT.

This sequence joins TRBV19 and TRBJ1-5, with D tentatively TRBD1 (5 bases). The length of the CDR3 is 16 residues. Per the germline V gene, CDR1 is LNHDA and CDR2 is SQIVND (reference sequence). V was shortened by 3 bases and J by 3 bases, with 15 bases between the two germline ends. CDR3 sequence reads: CASSIGGMALNQPQHF. The CDR3 bases are TGTGCCAGTAGTATTGGGGGGATGGCCCTCAATCAGCCCCAGCATTTT.

J is TRBJ2-5 and V is TRBV7-9, with a possible D match to TRBD1 (5 bases). Looked up from germline, CDR1 is SEHNR and CDR2 is FQNEAQ (reference sequence). Trimming removed 2 bases at V and 5 bases at J, with 12 bases between. The CDR3 length is 14 residues. CDR3 region: CASSLNSGMETQYF. The CDR3 region has the DNA TGTGCCAGCAGCTTAAATTCAGGGATGGAGACCCAGTACTTC.

This clone was seen just once. The rearrangement uses TRBV7-5 and TRBJ1-1; the D segment call TRBD1 is taken from the table without a DNA check. TRBV7-5 is a pseudogene segment. This CDR3 region has 15 residues. This CDR3 is CVRSLARDRNTEAFF. The CDR3 bases are TGTGTCAGAAGCCTTGCAAGGGACAGGAACACTGAAGCTTTCTTT.

The rearrangement links TRBV7-2 to TRBJ2-3, with a tentative D call TRBD1 (5 bases). The CDR3 spans 16 residues. Trimming removed 0 bases at V and 1 base at J, with 11 bases between. CDR1 and CDR2 from the germline V gene are SGHTA and FQGNSA. The CDR3 here is CASSLARLGGTDTQYF. CDR3 bases: TGTGCCAGCAGCTTAGCGAGGCTAGGGGGCACAGATACGCAGTATTTT.

This sequence joins TRBV5-6 and TRBJ2-3, with a possible D match to TRBD1 (6 bases). This CDR3 contains 13 residues. The V gene's germline CDR1 is SGHDT and CDR2 YYEEEE. V was pared by 3 bases and J by 4 bases, with 9 bases between. CDR3 coding DNA: TGTGCCAGCAGCTCAGGGGTATCAGATACGCAGTATTTT. It specifies CASSSGVSDTQYF.

CDR3 sequence (DNA): TGTGCCAGCAGTGACGGGGCGATGGGGCAGTTCTTC. Translating gives CASSDGAMGQFF. V gene TRBV6-4 combines with J gene TRBJ2-1; D perhaps matches TRBD1 (5 bases). From germline, CDR1 is MRHNA and CDR2 SNTAGT. Trimming pared 2 bases from V and 12 bases from J, leaving 11 bases between. The CDR3 is made up of 12 amino acids.